Sequencing of this T cell receptor beta chain was carried out in a study of T cell repertoires in cytomegalovirus infection. About the research overall: The public TCR beta signatures pointed to both CMV infection and matching HLA type. Study observations and caveats: Predominance within the ex vivo response was attributable to HLA-C-restricted CMV-specific TCR beta clonotypes.

V lost 5 bases and J lost 0, with 14 bases in between. This CDR3 has 16 residues. Germline V gives CDR1 SGHTA, CDR2 FQGNSA. TCRdb passed the reads through MiXCR, listing each CDR3 protein once. The repertoire holds about 480,000 distinct CDR3 sequences, with 30% to 35% as singletons. The sample holds many counts of this clonotype. Its specificity is not known. The chain carries TRBV7-2 and TRBJ2-1, with D perhaps TRBD1 (6 bases). Specimen: cultured PBMCs, collected from culture after CMV antigen stimulation. This sequence originates from a human donor in good health (CMV status not recorded). Some clones in this sample may be carry-over from other donors' samples. The CDR3 region has the DNA TGTGCCAGCAGCGTCCGGGACACAAGCTCCTACAATGAGCAGTTCTTC. Translated: CASSVRDTSSYNEQFF. Drawing the rest from reference TRBV7-2 and TRBJ2-1, the complete variable domain is GAGVSQSPSNKVTEKGKDVELRCDPISGHTALYWYRQSLGQGLEFLIYFQGNSAPDKSGLPSDRFSAERTGGSVSTLTIQRTQQEDSAVYLCASSVRDTSSYNEQFFGPGTRLTVL.